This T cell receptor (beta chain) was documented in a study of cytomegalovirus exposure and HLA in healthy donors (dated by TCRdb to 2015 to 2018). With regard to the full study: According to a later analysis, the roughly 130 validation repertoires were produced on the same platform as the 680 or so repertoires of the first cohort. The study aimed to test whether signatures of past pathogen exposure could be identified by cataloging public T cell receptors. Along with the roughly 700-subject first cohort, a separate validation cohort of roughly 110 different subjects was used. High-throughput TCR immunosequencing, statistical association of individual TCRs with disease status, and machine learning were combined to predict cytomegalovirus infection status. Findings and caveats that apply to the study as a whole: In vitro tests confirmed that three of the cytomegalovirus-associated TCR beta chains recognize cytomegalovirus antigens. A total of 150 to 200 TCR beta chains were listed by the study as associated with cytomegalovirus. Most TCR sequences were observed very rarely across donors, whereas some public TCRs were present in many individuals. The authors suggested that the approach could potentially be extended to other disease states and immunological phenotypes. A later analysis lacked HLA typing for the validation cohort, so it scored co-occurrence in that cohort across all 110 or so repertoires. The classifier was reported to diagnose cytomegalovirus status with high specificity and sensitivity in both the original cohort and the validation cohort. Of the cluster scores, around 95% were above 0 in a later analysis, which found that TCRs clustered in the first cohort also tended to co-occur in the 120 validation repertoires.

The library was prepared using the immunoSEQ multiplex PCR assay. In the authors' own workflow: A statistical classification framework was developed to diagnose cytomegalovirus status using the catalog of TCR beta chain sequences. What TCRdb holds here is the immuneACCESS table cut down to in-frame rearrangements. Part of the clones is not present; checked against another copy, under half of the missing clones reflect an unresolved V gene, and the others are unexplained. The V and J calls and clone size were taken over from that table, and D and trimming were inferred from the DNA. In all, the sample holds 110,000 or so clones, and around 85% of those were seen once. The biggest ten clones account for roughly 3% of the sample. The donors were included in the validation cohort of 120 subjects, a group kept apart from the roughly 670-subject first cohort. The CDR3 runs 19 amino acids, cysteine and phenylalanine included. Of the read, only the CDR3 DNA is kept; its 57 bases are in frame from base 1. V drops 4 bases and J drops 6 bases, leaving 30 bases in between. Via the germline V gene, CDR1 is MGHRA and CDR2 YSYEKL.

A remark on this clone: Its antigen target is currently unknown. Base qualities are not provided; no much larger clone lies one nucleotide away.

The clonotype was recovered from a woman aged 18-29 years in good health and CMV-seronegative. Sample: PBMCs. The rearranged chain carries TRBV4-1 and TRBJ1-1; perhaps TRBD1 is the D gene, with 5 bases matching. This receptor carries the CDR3 CASSPPGEGGDRGRSEAFF. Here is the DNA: TGCGCCAGCAGCCCCCCTGGTGAGGGAGGGGATAGGGGTCGGTCTGAAGCTTTCTTT.